These T cell receptor beta chains were read from a single sample in a study of Graves' ophthalmopathy and Graves' hyperthyroidism. TCRdb reprocessed the multiplex PCR reads via MiXCR and lists one record per CDR3 protein. The sample lists 450,000 to 600,000 distinct CDR3 sequences, less than 40% occurring once. The sequenced material came from peripheral blood or thyroid tissue (not recorded which). Every receptor here comes from an adult man with Graves' hyperthyroidism. Each CDR3 is given with its conserved first and last residue. A D gene is named only where the DNA matches it firmly. A row's size may be missing; if present it is once, few, many or a size class.

d_gene: TRBD1
j_gene: TRBJ1-2
len: 20
v_gene: TRBV12-3/TRBV12-4
abundance: -
CDR3aa: CASSYQFSHSARDRKSGYTF
CDR3nt: TGTGCCAGCAGTTATCAGTTTTCCCACTCGGCCCGGGACAGGAAGAGTGGCTACACCTTC

d_gene: TRBD1
j_gene: TRBJ1-5
len: 13
v_gene: TRBV2
abundance: many
CDR3aa: CASSTQGDQPQHF
CDR3nt: TGTGCCAGCAGTACCCAGGGGGATCAGCCCCAGCATTTT

d_gene: -
j_gene: TRBJ2-2
len: 13
v_gene: TRBV29-1
abundance: many
CDR3aa: CSVEDTNTGELFF
CDR3nt: TGCAGCGTTGAAGACACGAACACCGGGGAGCTGTTTTTT

d_gene: TRBD1
j_gene: TRBJ1-2
len: 16
v_gene: TRBV5-6
abundance: -
CDR3aa: CASSWTRAGGNYGYTF
CDR3nt: TGTGCCAGCAGCTGGACTAGGGCAGGGGGTAACTATGGCTACACCTTC

d_gene: -
j_gene: TRBJ2-5
len: 13
v_gene: TRBV6-5
abundance: few
CDR3aa: CASTAGARETQYF
CDR3nt: TGTGCCAGCACCGCCGGGGCTAGAGAGACCCAGTACTTC

d_gene: TRBD2
j_gene: TRBJ2-5
len: 17
v_gene: TRBV20-1
abundance: -
CDR3aa: CSAPAKGIAGGEETQYF
CDR3nt: TGCAGTGCCCCAGCCAAGGGGATAGCGGGGGGGGAAGAGACCCAGTACTTC

d_gene: -
j_gene: TRBJ2-3
len: 13
v_gene: TRBV5-4
abundance: few
CDR3aa: CASSLRDTDTQYF
CDR3nt: TGTGCCAGCAGCTTACGGGACACAGATACGCAGTATTTT

d_gene: TRBD1
j_gene: TRBJ2-7
len: 13
v_gene: TRBV24-1
abundance: many
CDR3aa: CATSGDRAYEQYF
CDR3nt: TGTGCCACCAGTGGGGACAGAGCCTACGAGCAGTACTTC

d_gene: -
j_gene: TRBJ2-5
len: 10
v_gene: TRBV29-1
abundance: many
CDR3aa: CSVLQETQYF
CDR3nt: TGCAGCGTCCTCCAAGAGACCCAGTACTTC

d_gene: TRBD2
j_gene: TRBJ2-7
len: 16
v_gene: TRBV12-3/TRBV12-4
abundance: few
CDR3aa: CASSLAPASGSYEQYF
CDR3nt: TGTGCCAGCAGTTTAGCGCCGGCTAGCGGCTCCTACGAGCAGTACTTC